Listed below are T cell receptor beta chains from one sample, sequenced in a study of cytomegalovirus exposure and HLA in healthy donors. Assay used: immunoSEQ multiplex PCR; TCRdb lists only in-frame clones, some missing. Of about 62,000 clones listed, around 87% are singletons. Sequenced material: PBMCs. The receptors derive from a man between 18 and 29 years old in good health and CMV-seronegative. The CDR3 runs from the conserved cysteine through the conserved F or W. The order of the fields is V gene, CDR3 protein.

>TRBV9
CASSAFLAGGTAVTDTQYF
>TRBV14
CASSQTGHNQPQHF
>TRBV23-1
CASSQPVENSNTEAFF
>TRBV5-1
CASSLYRVSEQYF
>TRBV28
CVSSPGGADTGELFF
>TRBV30
CAWTLGGTGGYEQYF
>TRBV6-1
CASSEAAGGQETQYF
>TRBV6-5
CASSYNRVTYEQYF
>TRBV7-7
CASSSSGVSTDTQYF
>TRBV6-5
CASSRDRGGTGELFF
>TRBV30
CAWTRGRARSPLHF
>TRBV9
CASSVSGVNTGELFF
>TRBV7-6
CASSPKTANYGYTF
>TRBV10-3
CAIAGSLNTEAFF
>TRBV6-5
CASSYGGDQETQYF
>TRBV5-4
CASSLTGTANEQFF
>TRBV7-2
CASSSHRGQETQYF
>TRBV28
CASSSEMILRYNEQFF
>TRBV11-2
CASSSPDTEAFF
>TRBV2
CASSEIVQTYEQYF
>TRBV6-1
CASSAPLNTEAFF
>TRBV6-1
CASSRTGTSEQFF
>TRBV10-3
CAIAQQETQYF
>TRBV6-1
CASSVQGSYTGELFF
>TRBV4-1
CASSPTTSGGLQETQYF
>TRBV4-1
CASSQVTGFSQPQHF
>TRBV29-1
CSVEELLWGGVSTDTQYF
>TRBV5-6
CASSIHTGTLYNEQFF
>TRBV19
CASSIPQGHETQYF
>TRBV6-1
CASNAQGAHGYTF
>TRBV10-2
CASSDVSAVWTGDVGPQHF
>TRBV7-7
CASSLTELETQYF
>TRBV7-6
CASSFPPPGQGSEQYF
>TRBV29-1
CSVLTGGKNEQYF
>TRBV14
CASSQPSGGTDTQYF
>TRBV7-3
CASSFYPKETQYF
>TRBV28
CATTPLQFSYNEQFF
>TRBV6-1
CASSDQNTEAFF
>TRBV28
CASSSLTGGETQYF
>TRBV9
CASSPGTGFYEQYF
>TRBV28
CASRPTSGDYNEQFF
>TRBV11-3
CASSSSPSFYEQYF
>TRBV6-1
CASSEGGGYPYEQYF
>TRBV7-8
CASSFGTGFAGEQYF
>TRBV30
CAWRGEAGSNHGYTF
>TRBV6-1
CASSVKQLNTEAFF
>TRBV28
CASGEQGAEAFF
>TRBV5-1
CASSLASGGAISYEQYF